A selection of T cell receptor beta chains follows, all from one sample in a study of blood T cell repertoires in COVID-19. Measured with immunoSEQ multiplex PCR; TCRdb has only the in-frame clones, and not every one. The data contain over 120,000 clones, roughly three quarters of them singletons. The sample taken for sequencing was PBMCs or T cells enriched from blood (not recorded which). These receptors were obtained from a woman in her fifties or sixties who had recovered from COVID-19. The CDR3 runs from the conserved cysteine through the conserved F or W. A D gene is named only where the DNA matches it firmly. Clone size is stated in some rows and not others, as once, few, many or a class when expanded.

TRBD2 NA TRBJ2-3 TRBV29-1 TGCAGCGTTGAGGGGGGGTTCACAGATACGCAGTATTTT CSVEGGFTDTQYF
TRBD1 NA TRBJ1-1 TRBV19 TGTGCCAGTATGTATACGGGACAGGCAGGGTTGGGTGGGGTAAACACTGAAGCTTTCTTT CASMYTGQAGLGGVNTEAFF
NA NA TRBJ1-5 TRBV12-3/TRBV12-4 TGTGCCAGCAGTTTTCGGTATGATCAGCCCCAGCATTTT CASSFRYDQPQHF
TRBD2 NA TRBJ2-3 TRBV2 TGTGCCAGCAGTGCCACCGGGACTAGGAGGGGAGATACGCAGTATTTT CASSATGTRRGDTQYF
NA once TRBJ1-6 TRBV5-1 TGCGCCAGCAGCTTGGGAGGGCCCGATTCACCCCTCCACTTT CASSLGGPDSPLHF
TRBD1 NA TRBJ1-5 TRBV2 TGTGCCAGCCTTTGGGACAGAGCAGCCAATCAGCCCCAGCATTTT CASLWDRAANQPQHF
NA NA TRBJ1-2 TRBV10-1 TGCGCCAGCAGGTACAGGGTTGGCTACACCTTC CASRYRVGYTF
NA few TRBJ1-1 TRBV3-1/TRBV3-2 TGTGCCAGCAGCCAGGCGGACACTGAAGCTTTCTTT CASSQADTEAFF
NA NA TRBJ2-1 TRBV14 TGTGCCAGCAGCCGCAGGGGTAATGAGCAGTTCTTC CASSRRGNEQFF
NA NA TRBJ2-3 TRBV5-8 TGTGCCAGCAGGGGGCGGGGGCCGGCCTCATCAGATACGCAGTATTTT CASRGRGPASSDTQYF
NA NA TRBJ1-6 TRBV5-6 TGTGCCAGCAGCCCCGGCAGGAATAATTCACCCCTCCACTTT CASSPGRNNSPLHF
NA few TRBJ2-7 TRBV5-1 TGCGCCAGCAGCTTGGGGCAGGGCCTGCTGAACGAGCAGTACTTC CASSLGQGLLNEQYF
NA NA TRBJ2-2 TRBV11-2 TGTGCCAGCAGCTTAACTGTCGGGGAGCTGTTTTTT CASSLTVGELFF
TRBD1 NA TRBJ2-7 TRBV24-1 TGTGCCACCAGTGATGTGGGACAGGGAGGCGTCTACGAGCAGTACTTC CATSDVGQGGVYEQYF
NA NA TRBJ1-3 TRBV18 TGTGCCAGCTCACGACCCATAGGAGGGCTGAGCATTGGAAACACCATATATTTT CASSRPIGGLSIGNTIYF
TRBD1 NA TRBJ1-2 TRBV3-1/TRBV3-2 TGTGCCAGCAGCGGACAGGGCTATGGCTACACCTTC CASSGQGYGYTF
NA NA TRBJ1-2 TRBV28 TGTGCCAGCAGTTTTTTCCAGGGCGGCTATGGCTACACCTTC CASSFFQGGYGYTF
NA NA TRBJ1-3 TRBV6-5 TGTGCCAGCAGTTACTTCGGGGGGTCTTCCGGAAACACCATATATTTT CASSYFGGSSGNTIYF
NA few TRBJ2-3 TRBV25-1 TGTGCCAGCAGTGAGCCAGGGTTTCGCACAGATACGCAGTATTTT CASSEPGFRTDTQYF
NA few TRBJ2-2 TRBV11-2 TGTGCCAGCAGCTTAGTCTTGTGGGGAGAGGCCAGCACCGGGGAGCTGTTTTTT CASSLVLWGEASTGELFF
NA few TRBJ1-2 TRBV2 TGTGCCAGCAGGGAGGGCAGTTCGGAATTCTATGGCTACACCTTC CASREGSSEFYGYTF
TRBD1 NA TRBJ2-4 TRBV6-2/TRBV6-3 TGTGCCAGCAGTTTCAGGGACAGTGTAGCCAAAAACATTCAGTACTTC CASSFRDSVAKNIQYF
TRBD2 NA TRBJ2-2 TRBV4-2 TGTGCCAGCAGCCAAGATAGGGCGGGGGGCGATACCGGGGAGCTGTTTTTT CASSQDRAGGDTGELFF
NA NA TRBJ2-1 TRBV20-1 TGCAGTGCTTCACAGGGAAATGAGCAGTTCTTC CSASQGNEQFF
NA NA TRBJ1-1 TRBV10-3 TGTGCCATCAGTGAGTCGGTGAGGGACACTGAAGCTTTCTTT CAISESVRDTEAFF
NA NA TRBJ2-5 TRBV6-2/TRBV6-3 TGTGCCAGCAGTTCCTCAGAATCGGGAAGGGAGACCCAGTACTTC CASSSSESGRETQYF
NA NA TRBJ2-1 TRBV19 TGTGCCAGTAGTATAGTCGCTAACAATGAGCAGTTCTTC CASSIVANNEQFF
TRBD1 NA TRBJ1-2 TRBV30 TGTGCCTGGGGGCGGAACAGGGGATCGGCTGGCTACACCTTC CAWGRNRGSAGYTF
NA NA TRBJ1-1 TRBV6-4 TGTGCCAGCAGCGAGGGGGTTGGGACTGAAGCTTTCTTT CASSEGVGTEAFF
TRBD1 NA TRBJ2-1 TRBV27 TGTGCCAGCAGTTTATTAGGGACAGGGGGTGAGTTGGGTGAGCAGTTCTTC CASSLLGTGGELGEQFF
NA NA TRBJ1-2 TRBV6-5 TGTGCCAGCAGAAACGGCGCCCGGAGGGGTGGCTACACCTTC CASRNGARRGGYTF
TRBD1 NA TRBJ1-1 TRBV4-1 TGCGCCAGCAGCACTCGACAGGGCAGCACTGAAGCTTTCTTT CASSTRQGSTEAFF